The rows below give T cell receptor beta chains drawn from one sample of a study. TCRdb fed the RT-PCR reads into MiXCR, producing one record per CDR3 protein. The sample shows around 700,000 distinct CDR3 sequences, approximately 15% of them seen only once. Sequencing was carried out using memory CD4+ T cells from blood. The receptors originated from a female donor in good health, serving as a healthy control. CDR3s include the opening cysteine and the closing phenylalanine or tryptophan. A D gene is named only where the DNA matches it firmly. The size of a clone is reported for some rows only, either as once, few or many, or as a class for expanded clones.

d_call: TRBD1
cdr3_length: 18
clone_size: many
j_call: TRBJ2-5
v_call: TRBV29-1
cdr3_aa: CSVEDLRGTARGEATQYF
cdr3_nt: TGCAGCGTTGAAGATCTAAGGGGGACAGCTAGAGGCGAAGCGACCCAGTACTTC

d_call: TRBD1
cdr3_length: 14
clone_size: few
j_call: TRBJ1-2
v_call: TRBV6-2/TRBV6-3
cdr3_aa: CASRLQGLGYGYTF
cdr3_nt: TGTGCCAGCAGACTACAGGGGCTTGGCTATGGCTACACCTTC

d_call: -
cdr3_length: 13
clone_size: -
j_call: TRBJ1-1
v_call: TRBV5-1
cdr3_aa: CASSLGQFAEAFF
cdr3_nt: TGCGCCAGCAGCTTGGGACAGTTCGCTGAAGCTTTCTTT

d_call: -
cdr3_length: 13
clone_size: -
j_call: TRBJ1-5
v_call: TRBV20-1
cdr3_aa: CSAQRDSNQPQHF
cdr3_nt: TGCAGTGCTCAAAGGGACAGCAATCAGCCCCAGCATTTT

d_call: -
cdr3_length: 17
clone_size: -
j_call: TRBJ1-3
v_call: TRBV5-1
cdr3_aa: CASSLSAGAVSGNTIYF
cdr3_nt: TGCGCCAGCAGCTTATCAGCAGGGGCCGTCTCTGGAAACACCATATATTTT

d_call: -
cdr3_length: 15
clone_size: -
j_call: TRBJ2-7
v_call: TRBV18
cdr3_aa: CASSSAQAGQDEQYF
cdr3_nt: TGTGCCAGCTCAAGTGCTCAAGCGGGACAGGACGAGCAGTACTTC

d_call: TRBD2
cdr3_length: 13
clone_size: few
j_call: TRBJ2-7
v_call: TRBV6-5
cdr3_aa: CASSGLAWEGKYF
cdr3_nt: TGTGCCAGCAGTGGACTAGCTTGGGAAGGGAAGTACTTC

d_call: TRBD1
cdr3_length: 13
clone_size: -
j_call: TRBJ1-5
v_call: TRBV30
cdr3_aa: CAWNRGSGQPQHF
cdr3_nt: TGTGCCTGGAACAGGGGGTCGGGTCAGCCCCAGCATTTT

d_call: -
cdr3_length: 15
clone_size: few
j_call: TRBJ1-1
v_call: TRBV6-6
cdr3_aa: CASSLQGYGNTEAFF
cdr3_nt: TGTGCCAGCAGTTTACAGGGTTATGGGAACACTGAAGCTTTCTTT

d_call: TRBD2
cdr3_length: 16
clone_size: -
j_call: TRBJ2-7
v_call: TRBV7-6
cdr3_aa: CASSIRTSGRRYEQYF
cdr3_nt: TGTGCCAGCAGCATTCGAACTAGCGGGAGGAGGTACGAGCAGTACTTC

d_call: -
cdr3_length: 12
clone_size: few
j_call: TRBJ2-1
v_call: TRBV7-9
cdr3_aa: CARGDSYNEQFF
cdr3_nt: TGTGCCCGAGGAGACTCCTACAATGAGCAGTTCTTC

d_call: -
cdr3_length: 12
clone_size: many
j_call: TRBJ2-3
v_call: TRBV7-2
cdr3_aa: CASSLGQTTQYF
cdr3_nt: TGTGCCAGCAGCTTAGGTCAGACTACGCAGTATTTT

d_call: -
cdr3_length: 13
clone_size: -
j_call: TRBJ1-2
v_call: TRBV7-2
cdr3_aa: CASSAQLNYGYTF
cdr3_nt: TGTGCCAGCTCTGCACAGCTTAACTATGGCTACACCTTC

d_call: TRBD1
cdr3_length: 15
clone_size: -
j_call: TRBJ2-1
v_call: TRBV6-2/TRBV6-3
cdr3_aa: CASSGGQAGYNEQFF
cdr3_nt: TGTGCCAGCAGTGGGGGACAGGCTGGATACAATGAGCAGTTCTTC

d_call: TRBD1
cdr3_length: 13
clone_size: once
j_call: TRBJ1-6
v_call: TRBV7-9
cdr3_aa: CASSATGDSPLNF
cdr3_nt: TGTGCCAGCAGCGCCACAGGGGATTCACCCCTCAACTTT

d_call: TRBD1
cdr3_length: 15
clone_size: -
j_call: TRBJ2-1
v_call: TRBV9
cdr3_aa: CASSATGGLYNEQFF
cdr3_nt: TGTGCCAGCAGCGCTACAGGGGGATTGTACAATGAGCAGTTCTTC

d_call: TRBD1
cdr3_length: 16
clone_size: few
j_call: TRBJ2-2
v_call: TRBV27
cdr3_aa: CASSSGTGLDTGELFF
cdr3_nt: TGTGCCAGCAGTAGTGGGACAGGACTCGACACCGGGGAGCTGTTTTTT

d_call: TRBD1
cdr3_length: 14
clone_size: many
j_call: TRBJ1-3
v_call: TRBV6-5
cdr3_aa: CASKTGDSGNTIYF
cdr3_nt: TGTGCCAGCAAAACAGGGGACTCTGGAAACACCATATATTTT

d_call: -
cdr3_length: 15
clone_size: few
j_call: TRBJ2-7
v_call: TRBV20-1
cdr3_aa: CSAKDVGRDTYEQYF
cdr3_nt: TGCAGTGCTAAAGACGTCGGCAGGGACACCTACGAGCAGTACTTC

d_call: TRBD1
cdr3_length: 14
clone_size: many
j_call: TRBJ2-2
v_call: TRBV10-3
cdr3_aa: CAIRTGGADGELFF
cdr3_nt: TGTGCCATCAGAACAGGGGGCGCGGACGGGGAGCTGTTTTTT

d_call: -
cdr3_length: 15
clone_size: few
j_call: TRBJ2-7
v_call: TRBV4-2
cdr3_aa: CASSQVLGASYEQYF
cdr3_nt: TGTGCCAGCAGCCAAGTCCTGGGGGCGAGCTACGAGCAGTACTTC

d_call: -
cdr3_length: 15
clone_size: -
j_call: TRBJ2-7
v_call: TRBV11-2
cdr3_aa: CASSLELMSSYEQYF
cdr3_nt: TGTGCCAGCAGCTTAGAGCTGATGAGCTCCTACGAGCAGTACTTC

d_call: -
cdr3_length: 14
clone_size: few
j_call: TRBJ1-6
v_call: TRBV12-3/TRBV12-4
cdr3_aa: CASRLTGWNSPLHF
cdr3_nt: TGTGCCAGCAGGTTGACGGGATGGAATTCACCCCTCCACTTT

d_call: TRBD1
cdr3_length: 13
clone_size: few
j_call: TRBJ1-4
v_call: TRBV30
cdr3_aa: CAWRRDRDEKLFF
cdr3_nt: TGTGCCTGGCGGCGGGACAGGGACGAAAAACTGTTTTTT

d_call: -
cdr3_length: 12
clone_size: -
j_call: TRBJ2-3
v_call: TRBV11-1
cdr3_aa: CASSFRANTQYF
cdr3_nt: TGTGCCAGCAGCTTCAGAGCGAATACGCAGTATTTT

d_call: -
cdr3_length: 13
clone_size: many
j_call: TRBJ1-1
v_call: TRBV6-1
cdr3_aa: CASSHTGGTEAFF
cdr3_nt: TGTGCCAGCAGTCACACAGGAGGCACTGAAGCTTTCTTT

d_call: -
cdr3_length: 16
clone_size: -
j_call: TRBJ2-3
v_call: TRBV4-3
cdr3_aa: CASSPRVRISTDTQYF
cdr3_nt: TGCGCCAGCAGCCCTCGGGTACGGATAAGCACAGATACGCAGTATTTT

d_call: -
cdr3_length: 17
clone_size: -
j_call: TRBJ2-2
v_call: TRBV7-7
cdr3_aa: CASSLFTAGSNTGELFF
cdr3_nt: TGTGCCAGCAGCTTATTTACGGCGGGCTCGAACACCGGGGAGCTGTTTTTT

d_call: TRBD2
cdr3_length: 23
clone_size: few
j_call: TRBJ2-3
v_call: TRBV30
cdr3_aa: CAWSAPQLIWTSGEGRSTDTQYF
cdr3_nt: TGTGCCTGGAGTGCCCCCCAACTAATCTGGACTAGCGGGGAGGGCCGAAGCACAGATACGCAGTATTTT

d_call: -
cdr3_length: 16
clone_size: many
j_call: TRBJ2-7
v_call: TRBV4-2
cdr3_aa: CASSQEVGVAAYEQYF
cdr3_nt: TGTGCCAGCAGCCAAGAGGTCGGGGTGGCGGCCTACGAGCAGTACTTC

d_call: -
cdr3_length: 15
clone_size: few
j_call: TRBJ1-5
v_call: TRBV20-1
cdr3_aa: CSASTLLGGNQPQHF
cdr3_nt: TGCAGTGCTAGTACACTCCTGGGGGGCAATCAGCCCCAGCATTTT

d_call: -
cdr3_length: 11
clone_size: -
j_call: TRBJ1-2
v_call: TRBV12-3/TRBV12-4
cdr3_aa: CAVSYNYGYTF
cdr3_nt: TGTGCCGTTAGTTATAACTATGGCTACACCTTC

d_call: TRBD1
cdr3_length: 16
clone_size: -
j_call: TRBJ2-7
v_call: TRBV5-1
cdr3_aa: CASSLTGTGASYEQYF
cdr3_nt: TGCGCCAGCAGCCTAACCGGGACAGGGGCTTCCTACGAGCAGTACTTC

d_call: TRBD1
cdr3_length: 15
clone_size: few
j_call: TRBJ2-7
v_call: TRBV20-1
cdr3_aa: CSAKTYRGSSYEQYF
cdr3_nt: TGCAGTGCAAAAACCTACAGGGGGAGCTCCTACGAGCAGTACTTC

d_call: -
cdr3_length: 14
clone_size: -
j_call: TRBJ2-2
v_call: TRBV6-2/TRBV6-3
cdr3_aa: CASSNIRGTGELFF
cdr3_nt: TGTGCCAGCAGTAATATTAGGGGGACCGGGGAGCTGTTTTTT

d_call: -
cdr3_length: 14
clone_size: few
j_call: TRBJ2-1
v_call: TRBV9
cdr3_aa: CASSVFFSNNEQFF
cdr3_nt: TGTGCCAGCAGCGTATTCTTCTCAAACAATGAGCAGTTCTTC

d_call: -
cdr3_length: 15
clone_size: many
j_call: TRBJ2-7
v_call: TRBV7-6
cdr3_aa: CASSLAGARLSPQYF
cdr3_nt: TGTGCCAGCAGCCTCGCAGGGGCTCGCTTAAGCCCCCAGTACTTC

d_call: -
cdr3_length: 13
clone_size: -
j_call: TRBJ2-1
v_call: TRBV6-2/TRBV6-3
cdr3_aa: CASSYSNPPGQFF
cdr3_nt: TGTGCCAGCAGTTACTCTAACCCCCCCGGGCAGTTCTTC

d_call: -
cdr3_length: 13
clone_size: many
j_call: TRBJ2-3
v_call: TRBV20-1
cdr3_aa: CSATPYSTDTQYF
cdr3_nt: TGCAGTGCTACGCCTTATAGCACAGATACGCAGTATTTT

d_call: -
cdr3_length: 16
clone_size: few
j_call: TRBJ2-7
v_call: TRBV10-3
cdr3_aa: CAISETGLALSYEQYF
cdr3_nt: TGTGCCATCAGTGAGACGGGACTCGCACTCTCCTACGAGCAGTACTTC

d_call: -
cdr3_length: 16
clone_size: few
j_call: TRBJ1-3
v_call: TRBV5-1
cdr3_aa: CASSLAGQHSGNTIYF
cdr3_nt: TGCGCCAGCAGCTTGGCAGGACAGCACTCTGGAAACACCATATATTTT

d_call: -
cdr3_length: 15
clone_size: few
j_call: TRBJ2-4
v_call: TRBV6-2/TRBV6-3
cdr3_aa: CASSYWGESKNIQYF
cdr3_nt: TGTGCCAGCAGTTACTGGGGAGAGTCCAAAAACATTCAGTACTTC

d_call: TRBD2
cdr3_length: 15
clone_size: few
j_call: TRBJ2-1
v_call: TRBV13
cdr3_aa: CASSTGGRALNEQFF
cdr3_nt: TGTGCCAGCAGCACGGGCGGGAGGGCCCTCAATGAGCAGTTCTTC

d_call: -
cdr3_length: 14
clone_size: few
j_call: TRBJ1-5
v_call: TRBV6-2/TRBV6-3
cdr3_aa: CASLQGAAGQPQHF
cdr3_nt: TGTGCCAGCCTACAGGGTGCTGCGGGTCAGCCCCAGCATTTT

d_call: -
cdr3_length: 13
clone_size: many
j_call: TRBJ1-4
v_call: TRBV7-3
cdr3_aa: CASSLGANEKLFF
cdr3_nt: TGTGCCAGCAGCTTGGGGGCTAATGAAAAACTGTTTTTT

d_call: -
cdr3_length: 13
clone_size: -
j_call: TRBJ1-2
v_call: TRBV20-1
cdr3_aa: CSAEGAEAYGYTF
cdr3_nt: TGCAGTGCTGAGGGTGCGGAGGCCTATGGCTACACCTTC